These 8 T cell receptor beta chains share one sample of origin, sequenced in a study of T-cell reconstitution after alpha-beta-depleted transplantation in children. A library of TCRbeta sequences, prepared with unique molecular identifiers, was generated. TCRdb re-called the PCR reads through MiXCR, storing one row per CDR3 protein. The sample comprises roughly 590,000 distinct CDR3 sequences, about 15% of which are singletons, and 1.1% rests with the top ten. Here the sequenced sample was PBMCs from the stem cell graft donor, taken from the stem cell graft. These receptors all come from a human donor who donated a stem cell graft to a child with acute myeloid leukemia.

The rearrangement links TRBV13 to TRBJ2-4; D is unclear. From germline, CDR1 is PRHDT and CDR2 FYEKMQ (reference sequence). The CDR3 loop spans 14 amino acids. V was pared by 5 bases and J by 5 bases, with 13 bases between. The CDR3 sequence: CASSTRTLQNIQYF. The CDR3 nucleotides are TGTGCCAGCAGCACCCGGACCTTACAAAACATTCAGTACTTC.

This clonotype was detected only a few times. The chain is built from TRBV5-6 and TRBJ2-7, with TRBD2 matching over 11 bases. CDR3 size: 17 residues. The germline gives CDR1 SGHDT, CDR2 YYEEEE. The V and J ends lost 2 bases and 2 bases, in that order; junction bases with no gene match: 9. As DNA, the CDR3 is TGTGCCAGCAGCTTCCGCAGACTAGCGGGGACCCCCTACGAGCAGTACGTC. Residues: CASSFRRLAGTPYEQYV.

J is TRBJ2-1 and V is TRBV29-1; TRBD2 is a possible D gene (5 bases). Per the germline V gene, CDR1 is SQVTM and CDR2 is ANQGSEA. This CDR3 comprises 14 residues. Between the trimmed V and J ends, which lost 7 bases and 7 bases, there was a span of 20 bases. The chain's CDR3 is CSAATNILGNEQFF. In DNA, the CDR3 is TGCAGCGCCGCGACTAATATTTTAGGGAATGAGCAGTTCTTC.

There are many counts of this clonotype. The DNA for the CDR3 is TGTGCCAGCAGCTTGGCGGGTCGGACCTATGGCTACACCTTC. Residues: CASSLAGRTYGYTF. The chain links TRBV7-2 to TRBJ1-2; the D is unclear. The CDR3 sequence is 14 residues long. V lost 3 bases to trimming and J lost 4 bases, with 12 bases between them. CDR1 SGHTA and CDR2 FQGNSA come from the germline V gene.

This clonotype turned up a few times. The chain carries TRBV6-5 and TRBJ1-5; D is ambiguous. The CDR3 has 18 residues. The V end was cut by 3 bases, the J end by 5 bases, with 23 bases between. Germline CDR1 MNHEY, CDR2 SVGAGI. The chain's CDR3 is CASSYLRARERTHQPQHF. For the CDR3, the DNA is TGTGCCAGCAGTTATTTGCGGGCTCGAGAGAGGACCCATCAGCCCCAGCATTTT.

This clonotype was detected only a few times. The chain combines TRBV30 with TRBJ2-1; TRBD1 aligns across 10 bases. From germline, CDR1 is GTSNPN and CDR2 SVGIG (reference sequence). With V trimmed by 4 bases and J by 7 bases, 10 bases remained unmatched. The CDR3 is 15 amino acids. The CDR3 loop is CAWKAGTGDINEQFF. The CDR3, as DNA: TGTGCCTGGAAAGCCGGGACAGGGGATATTAATGAGCAGTTCTTC.

Ten or more counts support this clonotype. This chain joins TRBV24-1 and TRBJ2-3; no definite D call. Germline V gives CDR1 KGHDR, CDR2 SFDVKD. This CDR3 is 16 amino acids long. The germline V and J ends were trimmed by 4 bases and 6 bases, with 19 bases remaining between them. The CDR3: CATSDLIRAQEDTQYF. Here the CDR3 DNA reads TGTGCCACCAGTGACCTAATCCGGGCCCAGGAGGATACGCAGTATTTT.

The chain employs TRBV7-9 and TRBJ2-6, with D unclear. This CDR3 contains 14 residues. V was trimmed by 5 bases and J by 5 bases, leaving 10 bases between them. Germline V gene data show CDR1 as SEHNR and CDR2 as FQNEAQ (reference sequence). The CDR3 DNA reads as TGTGCCAGCAGCGGCCCCCCTTGGGCCAACGTCCTGACTTTC. Amino acids: CASSGPPWANVLTF.